This is a list of T cell receptor beta chains from one sample in a study of cytomegalovirus exposure and HLA in healthy donors. Assay used: immunoSEQ multiplex PCR; TCRdb lists only in-frame clones, some missing. This sample has around 150,000 clones; 75% to 85% occur once, and the top ten carry approximately 4.5%. The sequencing sample was made of PBMCs. These receptors came from a man aged 30 to 45 in good health and CMV-seronegative. Both conserved end residues are part of each CDR3. Each record gives: clone size, V gene, CDR3 protein. Expanded clones are given a class, and other clones once, few, many or no size at all.

.,TRBV5-1,CASSPDSYRHQPQHF
few,TRBV27,CASRLGQGSPTEQFF
.,TRBV27,CASSHGQGGEAFF
.,TRBV10-3,CAISETGDGRETQYF
.,TRBV9,CASSSFPTSGQETQYF
.,TRBV30,CAWTGAFYNEQFF
.,TRBV7-8,CASSPKDSRAFYGYTF
.,TRBV7-9,CASSRDRLRADTQYF
.,TRBV6-5,CASRGLWAYGYTF
.,TRBV9,CASSARDSLYSGNTIYF
.,TRBV5-1,CASSPGTVQLQETQYF
.,TRBV7-5,CVRSLKVDRGEQYF
.,TRBV28,CASSLPGLDEETQYF
.,TRBV2,CASLGDRGNTEAFF
.,TRBV30,CAWGLAGGQETQYF
.,TRBV28,CASTPSGWADTQYF
many,TRBV5-5,CASSLDRRRAALTNYGYTF
.,TRBV27,CASSLTVSNQPQHF
.,TRBV30,CAWNLQGSSYGYTF
.,TRBV7-9,CASSLATVEFSGYTF
once,TRBV28,CASSNTGGLSGNTIYF
.,TRBV7-3,CASSLSPGGAAFF
.,TRBV5-6,CASSSLGAANTEAFF
.,TRBV30,CAWSQTRGGNSPLHF
.,TRBV5-1,CASSARMNTEAFF
.,TRBV27,CASSLRGLAGGLYYEQYF
.,TRBV28,CASSLSGTSGEQYF
few,TRBV11-2,CASSWATEAFF
once,TRBV28,CASSLYSRGRIGNTEAFF
.,TRBV6-5,CASKPSGYNEQFF
.,TRBV27,CASSGRLLNNEQFF
.,TRBV28,CASSFNSRGTEAFF
.,TRBV20-1,CSARGYPGQTF
.,TRBV10-3,CAISESIDRGRFRDEQFF
.,TRBV15,CATSSRLQTNEKLFF
once,TRBV12-5,CASGLGVAQGTEAFF
.,TRBV5-1,CASSLVAFGELFF
.,TRBV27,CASSRQGLYNEQFF
.,TRBV18,CASSSPGHFEEQYF
.,TRBV4-3,CASSQLLLNTEAFF
.,TRBV7-2,CASSWTSGDTDTQYF
.,TRBV4-1,CASRGRWGQARNTIYF
.,TRBV29-1,CSVARDRLYEQYF
few,TRBV29-1,CSVEGGAPGGEQYF
.,TRBV7-3,CASSLTGGSGANVLTF
.,TRBV28,CASRTAGTGVSNEQFF